This T cell receptor beta chain stems from a study of cytomegalovirus exposure and HLA in healthy donors. As for the study in general: Among approximately 390 genotyped donors, around 80% fell in the Caucasian-associated ancestry cluster.

PCR involved 60 Vbeta and 13 Jbeta primers. Some clones are missing from TCRdb's copy, which holds only in-frame ones; the method was immunoSEQ multiplex PCR. The sample has 50,000 to 70,000 clones; less than 65% are singletons. Findings and caveats of the study: Later genetic work tied a missense DCLRE1C variant to beta-chain V and J trimming.

V gave up 5 bases and J gave up 4 bases, with 9 bases separating them. The CDR3 has 13 residues. The V gene's germline CDR1 is SGHRS and CDR2 YFSETQ. A remark on this clone: Its matching antigen is unknown.

This clonotype was obtained from a man aged 30-40 years in good health and CMV-seronegative. The sequenced material came from PBMCs. This chain connects TRBV5-1 to TRBJ2-2, with D hard to call. The CDR3 nucleotides read TGCGCCAGCAGGACGACTCTCACCGGGGAGCTGTTTTTT. It yields the protein CASRTTLTGELFF.